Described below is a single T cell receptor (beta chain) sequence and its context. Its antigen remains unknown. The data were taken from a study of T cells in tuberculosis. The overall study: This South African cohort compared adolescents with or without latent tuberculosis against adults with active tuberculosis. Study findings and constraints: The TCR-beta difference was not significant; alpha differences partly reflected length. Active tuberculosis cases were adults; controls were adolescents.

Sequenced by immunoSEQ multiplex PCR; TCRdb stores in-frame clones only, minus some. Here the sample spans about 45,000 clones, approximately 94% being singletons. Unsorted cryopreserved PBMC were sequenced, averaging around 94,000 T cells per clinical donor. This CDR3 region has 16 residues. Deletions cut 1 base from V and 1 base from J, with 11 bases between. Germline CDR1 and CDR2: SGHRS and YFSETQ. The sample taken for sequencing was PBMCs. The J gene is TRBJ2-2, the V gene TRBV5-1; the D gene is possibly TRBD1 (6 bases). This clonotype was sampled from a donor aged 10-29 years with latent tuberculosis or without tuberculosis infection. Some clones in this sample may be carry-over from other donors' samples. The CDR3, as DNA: TGCGCCAGCAGCTTGCAAGGGGGTTTGAACACCGGGGAGCTGTTTTTT. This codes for CASSLQGGLNTGELFF. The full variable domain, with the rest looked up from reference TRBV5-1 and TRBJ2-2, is KAGVTQTPRYLIKTRGQQVTLSCSPISGHRSVSWYQQTPGQGLQFLFEYFSETQRNKGNFPGRFSGRQFSNSRSEMNVSTLELGDSALYLCASSLQGGLNTGELFFGEGSRLTVL.